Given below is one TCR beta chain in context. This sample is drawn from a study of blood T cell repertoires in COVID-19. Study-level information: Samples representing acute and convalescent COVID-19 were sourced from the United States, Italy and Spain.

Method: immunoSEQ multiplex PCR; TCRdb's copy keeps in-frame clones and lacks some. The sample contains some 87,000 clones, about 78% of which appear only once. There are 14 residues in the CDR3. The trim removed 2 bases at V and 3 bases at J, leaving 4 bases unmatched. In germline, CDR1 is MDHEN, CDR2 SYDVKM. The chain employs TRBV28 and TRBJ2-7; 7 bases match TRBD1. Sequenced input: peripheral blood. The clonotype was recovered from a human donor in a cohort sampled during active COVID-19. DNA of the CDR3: TGTGCCAGCAGTTTAGGGGACAGCCTCTACGAGCAGTACTTC. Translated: CASSLGDSLYEQYF.